This TCR beta chain was profiled in a study of tumor-infiltrating lymphocytes in primary liver carcinoma. Using a constant-region primer together with ProtoScript II reverse transcriptase, TCR beta cDNA was made from 450 to 600 ng of total RNA. Investigators got TCR beta libraries out of three nested multiplex PCR rounds, done with slightly modified ARM-PCR. TRBV1-TRBV30 forward primers paired with a C-beta reverse primer were used in the first two PCR rounds, which ran about 11 cycles each. TCRdb recomputed calls from the multiplex PCR reads with MiXCR, one row per CDR3 protein. The repertoire holds more than 100,000 distinct CDR3 sequences, with 50% to 65% as singletons. The CDR3 contains 13 residues. Deletions cut 0 bases from V and 13 bases from J, with 15 bases between. Germline loops: CDR1 SGHAT, CDR2 FQNNGV. Investigators took RNA and DNA out together from 20-30 mg of unsorted bulk tissue.

The sequence was collected from a woman aged 55-70 years with primary liver carcinoma and hepatitis B virus infection. The chain employs TRBV11-2 and TRBJ2-5, with a possible D match to TRBD2 (6 bases). Material for sequencing was liver tumor tissue from sampling region 1. The subset denotes: tumor region T1, superior pole. CDR3 loop: CASSLDRGEALYF. The DNA of the CDR3 is TGTGCCAGCAGCTTAGATCGCGGGGAGGCCCTGTACTTC.